These T cell receptor beta chains were read from a single sample in a study of blood T cell repertoires in COVID-19. TCRdb's copy holds only in-frame clones and misses some; the assay was immunoSEQ multiplex PCR. Of approximately 330,000 clones listed, about 86% are singletons. Sequenced material: PBMCs or T cells enriched from blood (not recorded which). These receptors were obtained from a woman between 40 and 55 years old with acute COVID-19. CDR3s include the opening cysteine and the closing phenylalanine or tryptophan. Each record gives: D gene, V gene, clone size, J gene, CDR3 protein, CDR3 DNA. D genes are given only for firm matches. Clone size is stated in some rows and not others, as once, few, many or a class when expanded.

D: -; V: TRBV20-1; size: -; J: TRBJ2-1; CDR3: CSASLRRRSSYNEQFF; DNA: TGCAGTGCTAGTCTTCGGCGGCGGAGCTCCTACAATGAGCAGTTCTTC
D: -; V: TRBV12-3/TRBV12-4; size: -; J: TRBJ2-1; CDR3: CASTSSVNEQFF; DNA: TGTGCCAGCACCTCTAGCGTAAATGAGCAGTTCTTC
D: -; V: TRBV9; size: -; J: TRBJ2-5; CDR3: CASSVGNRVRETQYF; DNA: TGTGCCAGCAGCGTAGGTAACAGGGTGAGAGAGACCCAGTACTTC
D: -; V: TRBV19; size: -; J: TRBJ2-2; CDR3: CASSNIDTGELFF; DNA: TGTGCCAGTAGTAACATTGACACCGGGGAGCTGTTTTTT
D: -; V: TRBV29-1; size: -; J: TRBJ2-7; CDR3: CSVDRGAGEQYF; DNA: TGCAGCGTTGACCGGGGGGCCGGGGAGCAGTACTTC
D: TRBD1; V: TRBV5-4; size: -; J: TRBJ1-6; CDR3: CASSQLGTDSSLGSPLHF; DNA: TGTGCCAGCAGCCAGTTAGGGACAGACAGTAGTTTGGGTTCACCCCTCCACTTT
D: TRBD1; V: TRBV6-5; size: -; J: TRBJ1-2; CDR3: CASRRPTGGNYGYTF; DNA: TGTGCCAGCAGGCGCCCGACAGGGGGGAACTATGGCTACACCTTC
D: -; V: TRBV5-8; size: -; J: TRBJ1-1; CDR3: CASSLRGGFEAFF; DNA: TGTGCCAGCAGCTTGAGGGGTGGGTTTGAAGCTTTCTTT
D: TRBD2; V: TRBV4-2; size: -; J: TRBJ2-1; CDR3: CASSQDDWDGSSGRYSYNEQFF; DNA: TGTGCCAGCAGCCAAGATGATTGGGATGGGTCTAGCGGGAGATATTCCTACAATGAGCAGTTCTTC
D: -; V: TRBV19; size: -; J: TRBJ2-7; CDR3: CASSTSLDSFFYEQYF; DNA: TGTGCCAGTAGTACATCATTGGACTCTTTCTTCTACGAGCAGTACTTC
D: TRBD1; V: TRBV5-1; size: -; J: TRBJ1-6; CDR3: CASTLREQGRSPLHF; DNA: TGCGCCAGCACCCTTAGAGAACAGGGGCGCTCACCCCTCCACTTT
D: -; V: TRBV29-1; size: -; J: TRBJ1-3; CDR3: CSVEDKSSGNTIYF; DNA: TGCAGCGTTGAAGACAAGAGCTCTGGAAACACCATATATTTT
D: -; V: TRBV3-1/TRBV3-2; size: -; J: TRBJ2-7; CDR3: CASSQEVRLEQYF; DNA: TGTGCCAGCAGCCAAGAAGTGAGACTCGAGCAGTACTTC
D: TRBD1; V: TRBV24-1; size: -; J: TRBJ2-5; CDR3: CATSDLGTGRHQYF; DNA: TGTGCCACCAGTGATTTGGGGACAGGGCGACACCAGTACTTC
D: -; V: TRBV6-5; size: -; J: TRBJ2-1; CDR3: CASRTDLPLPNEQFF; DNA: TGTGCCAGCAGAACCGACTTACCTCTCCCCAATGAGCAGTTCTTC
D: TRBD1; V: TRBV4-3; size: -; J: TRBJ1-5; CDR3: CASSQDLSGGGQPQHF; DNA: TGCGCCAGCAGCCAAGATCTTTCAGGGGGTGGCCAGCCCCAGCATTTT
D: -; V: TRBV18; size: -; J: TRBJ2-7; CDR3: CASSPMGIAIYEQYF; DNA: TGTGCCAGCTCACCCATGGGCATTGCCATCTACGAGCAGTACTTC
D: -; V: TRBV20-1; size: -; J: TRBJ2-7; CDR3: CSASTQVLRYEQYF; DNA: TGCAGTGCTAGTACGCAGGTACTTCGCTACGAGCAGTACTTC
D: TRBD2; V: TRBV4-1; size: -; J: TRBJ2-3; CDR3: CASSRIIRTSGRATDTQYF; DNA: TGCGCCAGCAGCCGGATAATTAGGACTAGCGGGAGGGCCACAGATACGCAGTATTTT
D: -; V: TRBV27; size: -; J: TRBJ1-4; CDR3: CASSSYTPGQRSRATNEKLFF; DNA: TGTGCCAGCAGTTCTTATACCCCGGGACAAAGATCACGCGCAACTAATGAAAAACTGTTTTTT
D: TRBD1; V: TRBV7-9; size: few; J: TRBJ1-2; CDR3: CASSLGQVRGHGYTF; DNA: TGTGCCAGCAGCTTGGGACAGGTCAGGGGGCATGGCTACACCTTC
D: -; V: TRBV5-1; size: -; J: TRBJ2-3; CDR3: CASSLTPGLQADTQYF; DNA: TGCGCCAGCAGCTTGACGCCGGGCCTACAGGCAGATACGCAGTATTTT
D: -; V: TRBV7-9; size: -; J: TRBJ2-1; CDR3: CASSPWTTDNEQFF; DNA: TGTGCCAGCAGCCCCTGGACTACGGACAATGAGCAGTTCTTC
D: -; V: TRBV6-2/TRBV6-3; size: -; J: TRBJ1-6; CDR3: CASSYDSRTARIALYNSPLHF; DNA: TGTGCCAGCAGTTACGATTCCAGGACAGCCCGCATAGCTCTCTATAATTCACCCCTCCACTTT
D: -; V: TRBV25-1; size: -; J: TRBJ1-5; CDR3: CASQDRSNQPQHF; DNA: TGTGCCAGCCAAGACAGGTCAAATCAGCCCCAGCATTTT
D: TRBD1; V: TRBV19; size: -; J: TRBJ1-1; CDR3: CASSTMDRGARRNTEAFF; DNA: TGTGCCAGTAGTACTATGGACAGGGGGGCGCGTAGGAACACTGAAGCTTTCTTT
D: TRBD1; V: TRBV5-1; size: -; J: TRBJ1-4; CDR3: CASSPGQGEKLFF; DNA: TGCGCCAGCAGCCCGGGACAGGGGGAAAAACTGTTTTTT
D: -; V: TRBV3-1/TRBV3-2; size: -; J: TRBJ1-4; CDR3: CASSQGASNEKLFF; DNA: TGTGCCAGCAGCCAAGGGGCCTCCAATGAAAAACTGTTTTTT
D: -; V: TRBV3-1/TRBV3-2; size: -; J: TRBJ2-7; CDR3: CASSQYSGTFCPYEQYF; DNA: TGTGCCAGCAGCCAATACTCCGGGACATTCTGTCCCTACGAGCAGTACTTC
D: -; V: TRBV11-2; size: few; J: TRBJ1-2; CDR3: CASSLASINYGYTF; DNA: TGTGCCAGCAGCTTAGCCTCTATTAACTATGGCTACACCTTC
D: TRBD2; V: TRBV11-1; size: once; J: TRBJ2-5; CDR3: CASSLARRSGETQYF; DNA: TGTGCCAGCAGCTTAGCGAGGCGTAGCGGGGAGACCCAGTACTTC
D: TRBD1; V: TRBV4-1; size: -; J: TRBJ2-7; CDR3: CASSQGRDSYEQYF; DNA: TGCGCCAGCAGCCAAGGCCGGGACAGCTACGAGCAGTACTTC
D: -; V: TRBV2; size: -; J: TRBJ1-1; CDR3: CASSKGVGAEAFF; DNA: TGTGCCAGCAGTAAGGGGGTCGGGGCTGAAGCTTTCTTT
D: TRBD2; V: TRBV9; size: once; J: TRBJ2-1; CDR3: CASSASGSTYNEQFF; DNA: TGTGCCAGCAGCGCCAGCGGGAGCACTTACAATGAGCAGTTCTTC
D: TRBD2; V: TRBV6-5; size: -; J: TRBJ2-1; CDR3: CASSPGLDNYNEQFF; DNA: TGTGCCAGCAGCCCCGGACTAGACAACTACAATGAGCAGTTCTTC
D: TRBD2; V: TRBV9; size: once; J: TRBJ2-5; CDR3: CASSVRGGFQETQYF; DNA: TGTGCCAGCAGCGTACGCGGGGGGTTCCAAGAGACCCAGTACTTC
D: TRBD1; V: TRBV28; size: -; J: TRBJ2-3; CDR3: CASSAGQASTDTQYF; DNA: TGTGCCAGCAGCGCCGGACAGGCTAGCACAGATACGCAGTATTTT
D: -; V: TRBV6-5; size: -; J: TRBJ1-5; CDR3: CASSPSTGGYQPQHF; DNA: TGTGCCAGCAGCCCATCGACGGGGGGCTATCAGCCCCAGCATTTT
D: TRBD2; V: TRBV3-1/TRBV3-2; size: few; J: TRBJ2-7; CDR3: CASSQTGGEQYF; DNA: TGTGCCAGCAGCCAAACGGGGGGCGAGCAGTACTTC
D: -; V: TRBV21-1; size: -; J: TRBJ1-1; CDR3: CARVSASMEQPNTEAFF; DNA: TGTGCTAGAGTATCTGCTAGCATGGAGCAGCCGAACACTGAAGCTTTCTTT
D: TRBD1; V: TRBV9; size: -; J: TRBJ1-2; CDR3: CASTPGQGTGYTF; DNA: TGTGCCAGCACTCCGGGACAGGGTACCGGCTACACCTTC